The sequence of this TCR beta chain was determined in a study of T cells in Graves' hyperthyroidism and ophthalmopathy. The study's findings and limits: Appearing also in blood were most of the thyroid clonotypes expanded above 0.001.

Template material for amplifying TCR beta CDR3 regions consisted of RNA transcripts. When the TCR CDR3 underwent first-round RT-PCR, the HTBI primer set was used. TCRdb re-derived calls from the multiplex PCR reads in MiXCR, one entry per CDR3 protein. The sample comprises hundreds of thousands of distinct CDR3 sequences, less than 20% of which are singletons, and about 40% rests with the top ten. This clonotype occurred a few times. Its antigen is unidentified. The study excluded patients with uncontrolled infection, other autoimmune disease, pregnancy or lactation. There are 18 residues in the CDR3. Germline V gives CDR1 PRHDT, CDR2 FYEKMQ (reference sequence). V trimming: 7 bases; J trimming: 3 bases; junction bases outside the gene matches: 12.

The sequenced sample was blood. V and J are TRBV13 and TRBJ1-4; 12 bases map to TRBD1. The sequence came from a man between 50 and 59 years old with Graves' ophthalmopathy. The DNA for the CDR3 is TGTGCCAGCACCTCCACCCGGGACAGGGGGCTGGCTAATGAAAAACTGTTTTTT. The encoded protein is CASTSTRDRGLANEKLFF.